The rows below give T cell receptor beta chains drawn from one sample of a study of blood T cell repertoires in COVID-19. Data came from immunoSEQ multiplex PCR; TCRdb stores just in-frame clones and leaves some out. The sample lists approximately 180,000 clones, about four fifths occurring once. The sequencing sample was made of peripheral blood. The receptors shown here come from a woman in her 70s with acute or convalescent COVID-19. CDR3s include the opening cysteine and the closing phenylalanine or tryptophan. The D gene is left open where the match is weak. Clone size is not always given. Where it is, it says once, few, many or a class for expanded clones.

>TRBV6-7|20|once|TRBD1|TRBJ2-2
TGTGCCAGCAGTTACGCCAGGGCCCAGGACAGGGAAGGGTACACCGGGGAGCTGTTTTTT
CASSYARAQDREGYTGELFF
>TRBV27|14|few|TRBD2|TRBJ2-7
TGTGCCAGCAGCCCGGGACTAGCGGGCCACGAGCAGTACTTC
CASSPGLAGHEQYF
>TRBV4-1|18|.|.|TRBJ2-6
TGCGCCAGCAGCCAAGATACAAGTCGGGGAACTGGGGCCAACGTCCTGACTTTC
CASSQDTSRGTGANVLTF
>TRBV24-1|14|.|.|TRBJ1-5
TGTGCCACCAGTTTGGAGAGGGTTCGTCAGCCCCAGCATTTT
CATSLERVRQPQHF
>TRBV19|15|.|TRBD1|TRBJ2-7
TGTGCCAGTAGTATAGAGGGACAGGACTACTACGAGCAGTACTTC
CASSIEGQDYYEQYF
>TRBV2|14|.|TRBD1|TRBJ2-7
TGTGCCAGCAGTGTAAACAGGGGGCCCTACGAGCAGTACTTC
CASSVNRGPYEQYF
>TRBV6-2/TRBV6-3|15|few|.|TRBJ1-5
TGTGCCAGCAGCGACCTTGGCGGGGGCAATCAGCCCCAGCATTTT
CASSDLGGGNQPQHF
>TRBV19|16|.|TRBD1|TRBJ2-7
TGTGCCAGTAGTAGGACACCGGGACAGGGGGCGCCCGAGCAGTACTTC
CASSRTPGQGAPEQYF
>TRBV7-2|15|.|.|TRBJ1-2
TGTGCCAGCAGCTTAGTCAGAGAGCCGGGTGGCGGCTACACCTTC
CASSLVREPGGGYTF
>TRBV28|13|.|.|TRBJ1-1
TGTGCCAGCTCCCAGGGTTGGAACACTGAAGCTTTCTTT
CASSQGWNTEAFF
>TRBV27|15|.|TRBD1|TRBJ2-6
TGTGCCAGCAGGCAGGGGGCGCGAGGGGCCAACGTCCTGACTTTC
CASRQGARGANVLTF
>TRBV29-1|15|once|TRBD2|TRBJ2-1
TGCAGCGTTTTGGGACTAGCGGGGAGGAACAATGAGCAGTTCTTC
CSVLGLAGRNNEQFF
>TRBV9|16|.|TRBD1|TRBJ1-3
TGTGCCAGCAGCATGACAGGGGCCAGCTCTGGAAACACCATATATTTT
CASSMTGASSGNTIYF
>TRBV5-6|15|.|.|TRBJ2-5
TGTGCCAGCAGCCCGAACACAGGGGGGGAAGAGACCCAGTACTTC
CASSPNTGGEETQYF
>TRBV6-6|12|.|.|TRBJ1-1
TGTGCCCTAGGGGGGGCGAACACTGAAGCTTTCTTT
CALGGANTEAFF
>TRBV24-1|13|medium-sized|.|TRBJ2-2
TGTGCCACCAGCTCACTCTCGGCCGGGGAGCTGTTTTTT
CATSSLSAGELFF
>TRBV4-2|16|.|TRBD2|TRBJ2-2
TGTGCCAGCAGCCAAGATTATAGCGGGGGGACAGGAGAGCTGTTTTTT
CASSQDYSGGTGELFF
>TRBV28|16|once|TRBD1|TRBJ1-5
TGTGCCAGCAGTTTAGGGACAGGGGGGAGCAATCAGCCCCAGCATTTT
CASSLGTGGSNQPQHF
>TRBV6-2/TRBV6-3|14|.|TRBD1|TRBJ1-5
TGTGCCAGCAGCTCAGGGGGCGGGAATCAGCCCCAGCATTTT
CASSSGGGNQPQHF
>TRBV7-3|13|.|TRBD1|TRBJ1-3
TGTGCCAGCAGCGACAGGGGGGGAAACACCATATATTTT
CASSDRGGNTIYF
>TRBV19|15|.|TRBD2|TRBJ2-1
TGTGCCAGTAGTATAATGGCTAGCGGCGACAATGAGCAGTTCTTC
CASSIMASGDNEQFF
>TRBV16|16|.|.|TRBJ1-4
TGTGCCAGCAGCCAATCCTTCGGGGCAACTAATGAAAAACTGTTTTTT
CASSQSFGATNEKLFF
>TRBV27|13|.|.|TRBJ2-5
TGTGCCAGCAGTTTATCCTACAGGGAGACCCAGTACTTC
CASSLSYRETQYF
>TRBV5-8|14|.|.|TRBJ1-2
TGTGCCAGCAGCTTGACAGAGTTCAACTATGGCTACACCTTC
CASSLTEFNYGYTF
>TRBV28|16|.|TRBD2|TRBJ2-3
TGTGCCAGCAGTTTATTAGGTAGCGGGGGGCCAGATACGCAGTATTTT
CASSLLGSGGPDTQYF
>TRBV4-1|15|.|TRBD1|TRBJ2-2
TGCGCCAGCAGCCGGGGACAGGTGAACACCGGGGAGCTGTTTTTT
CASSRGQVNTGELFF
>TRBV6-5|15|.|TRBD1|TRBJ2-1
TGTGCCAGCAGAACTCCGGGACAGGGGACCAATGAGCAGTTCTTC
CASRTPGQGTNEQFF
>TRBV6-5|14|.|.|TRBJ2-7
TGTGCCAGCAGTTACTCCACACAGGTGTACGAGCAGTACTTC
CASSYSTQVYEQYF
>TRBV4-1|18|.|TRBD2|TRBJ2-6
TGCGCCAGCAGCCCGGGACTAGCGGGAGTGTCTGGGGCCAACGTCCTGACTTTC
CASSPGLAGVSGANVLTF
>TRBV14|14|.|.|TRBJ1-4
TGTGCCAGCAGCCCCAACAGGGTTGACGAAAAACTGTTTTTT
CASSPNRVDEKLFF
>TRBV7-2|14|.|TRBD1|TRBJ1-6
TGTGCCAGCAGCTCGACAGGGGTGAATTCACCCCTCCACTTT
CASSSTGVNSPLHF
>TRBV4-3|13|.|.|TRBJ1-1
TGCGCCAGCAGCCAGGGTGGGAGTGGCGGGGCTTTCTTT
CASSQGGSGGAFF